One T cell receptor beta chain is described in this entry. Here immunoSEQ multiplex PCR was the method, and the copy in TCRdb shows in-frame clones only, minus some. The sample contains around 66,000 clones, roughly 86% of which appear only once. The data are from a study of blood T cell repertoires in COVID-19. The CDR3 runs 15 residues. Losses at the gene ends were 5 bases for V and 4 bases for J; bases not matched to a gene: 7. Germline V gene lookup returns CDR1 MNHEY and CDR2 SMNVEV (reference sequence). This receptor was obtained from a man aged 55 to 70 with acute or convalescent COVID-19. Sequenced material: peripheral blood. The genes are TRBV27 and TRBJ2-5; TRBD1 aligns across 10 bases. The DNA of the CDR3 is TGTGCCAGCAGTGGGGTGACAGGGGGCGGAGAGACCCAGTACTTC. This gives the protein CASSGVTGGGETQYF.